The 18 T cell receptor beta chains presented below share a single source sample, sequenced in a study of blood T cell repertoires in COVID-19. Assay used: immunoSEQ multiplex PCR; TCRdb lists only in-frame clones, some missing. Among approximately 300,000 clones listed, over 80% were seen once. The specimen sequenced was peripheral blood. These TCRs come from a woman aged 35 to 49 with acute or convalescent COVID-19.

A few counts support this clone. V is TRBV2 and J is TRBJ2-1; 9 positions agree with TRBD2. CDR3 length equals 16 residues. After removal of 5 bases from V and 8 bases from J, the junction contained 13 bases not matched to a gene. Germline values: CDR1 SNHLY, CDR2 FYNNEI. In DNA form, the CDR3 reads TGTGCCAGCAGTTTCACGAAGAGGGGGACTAGCCATGAGCAGTTCTTC. It codes for CASSFTKRGTSHEQFF.

CDR3 in DNA: TGTGCCAGCAGTTCCAGGTTCTCACCCCTCCACTTT. Protein product: CASSSRFSPLHF. This chain uses TRBV12-3 or TRBV12-4 with TRBJ1-6; D call uncertain. V lost 4 bases and J 10 bases, leaving 8 bases between the germline ends. The CDR3 totals 12 residues.

The chain is built from TRBV30 and TRBJ2-7, with TRBD2 identical over 8 bases. The V and J ends lost 2 bases and 7 bases, in that order; junction bases with no gene match: 7. CDR1 GTSNPN and CDR2 SVGIG come from the germline V gene (reference sequence). This CDR3 spans 13 amino acids. CDR3 in amino acids: CAWSSRSGGEQYV. The CDR3 DNA follows: TGTGCCTGGAGTTCCCGATCGGGAGGGGAGCAGTACGTC.

The chain recombines TRBV3-1 (or the pseudogene TRBV3-2) with TRBJ1-2; TRBD1 matches at 8 bases. Germline V gives CDR1 LGHDT, CDR2 YNNKEL (reference sequence). The CDR3 sequence is 15 residues long. With 1 base clipped from V and 8 bases from J, the junction kept 9 bases outside the gene matches. The CDR3 loop is CASSQGLGQVLGYTF. CDR3 nucleotides: TGTGCCAGCAGCCAAGGTTTGGGACAGGTGTTGGGCTACACCTTC.

The rearrangement links TRBV5-1 to TRBJ1-1; TRBD1 might be the D (5 bases). There are 14 residues in the CDR3. Trimming left V 1 base short and J 3 bases short, with 10 bases between. Germline V lookup: CDR1 SGHRS, CDR2 YFSETQ. The CDR3 protein is CASSLYGRDTEAFF. The CDR3 nucleotides are TGCGCCAGCAGCTTGTACGGCAGGGACACTGAAGCTTTCTTT. The complete variable domain, with remaining parts taken from reference TRBV5-1 and TRBJ1-1, reads KAGVTQTPRYLIKTRGQQVTLSCSPISGHRSVSWYQQTPGQGLQFLFEYFSETQRNKGNFPGRFSGRQFSNSRSEMNVSTLELGDSALYLCASSLYGRDTEAFFGQGTRLTVV.

The chain recombines TRBV19 with TRBJ2-5; 10 bases are shared with TRBD2. V shed 3 bases, J shed 2 bases, and the junction held 6 bases outside the gene matches. Looked up from germline, CDR1 is LNHDA and CDR2 is SQIVND (reference sequence). CDR3 length equals 16 residues. This chain's CDR3 is CASSMGGAGGQETQYF. As DNA, the CDR3 is TGTGCCAGTAGTATGGGAGGAGCGGGGGGGCAAGAGACCCAGTACTTC. Full variable domain (outside the CDR3, taken from reference TRBV19 and TRBJ2-5): DGGITQSPKYLFRKEGQNVTLSCEQNLNHDAMYWYRQDPGQGLRLIYYSQIVNDFQKGDIAEGYSVSREKKESFPLTVTSAQKNPTAFYLCASSMGGAGGQETQYFGPGTRLLVL.

V gene TRBV7-2 combines with J gene TRBJ1-2; the D is unclear. V was pared by 0 bases and J by 4 bases, with 15 bases between. The V gene's germline CDR1 is SGHTA and CDR2 FQGNSA. This CDR3 spans 16 amino acids. DNA for the CDR3: TGTGCCAGCAGCTTAGCGCTTAGTCAGGAAGGCTATGGCTACACCTTC. Translated, it gives CASSLALSQEGYGYTF.

V is TRBV19 and J is TRBJ2-2; D possibly corresponds to TRBD1 (8 bases). This CDR3 has 17 amino acids. Germline CDR1 reads LNHDA; CDR2 reads SQIVND (reference sequence). Trimming removed 7 bases at V and 0 bases at J, with 18 bases between. The CDR3 is CASTQQGGVANTGELFF. CDR3 coding DNA: TGTGCCAGTACTCAACAGGGGGGGGTTGCGAACACCGGGGAGCTGTTTTTT.

The CDR3 is CASSYGGDTQYF. The CDR3, as DNA: TGTGCCAGCAGCTACGGGGGAGATACGCAGTATTTT. This chain connects TRBV11-2 to TRBJ2-3; possible D gene TRBD2, 6 bases. There are 12 residues in the CDR3. Germline V gives CDR1 SGHAT, CDR2 FQNNGV. V lost 4 bases, J lost 5 bases, and 7 bases lay in between.

CDR3 bases: TGTGCCAGCAGCAAAGACAGGGATCCTGGAAACACCATATATTTT. It yields the protein CASSKDRDPGNTIYF. The J gene is TRBJ1-3, the V gene TRBV21-1; the table assigns TRBD1, which was not confirmed against the DNA. TRBV21-1 is termed a pseudogene. The CDR3 totals 15 residues.

The V and J genes are TRBV30 and TRBJ1-1, with D tentatively TRBD1 (5 bases). V lost 4 bases to trimming and J lost 2 bases, with 14 bases between them. The germline V gene encodes CDR1 GTSNPN and CDR2 SVGIG (reference sequence). CDR3 length: 14 residues. The CDR3 DNA sequence: TGTGCCTGGACAGCGGGGGATAAAAACACTGAAGCTTTCTTT. It encodes CAWTAGDKNTEAFF.

The chain is built from TRBV13 and TRBJ1-1; D unresolved. The V end lost 0 bases, the J end lost 3 bases, and 11 bases lay between the germline ends. The CDR3 totals 15 residues. Germline CDR1 is PRHDT and CDR2 is FYEKMQ (reference sequence). CDR3 sequence (DNA): TGTGCCAGCAGCTTAGGCCGAGGTACGGACACTGAAGCTTTCTTT. It encodes CASSLGRGTDTEAFF.

The rearrangement joins TRBV11-2 to TRBJ2-2; 8 nucleotides agree with TRBD2. CDR3 length: 16 amino acids. V lost 0 bases and J lost 4; bases outside the gene matches: 4. CDR1 is SGHAT, CDR2 FQNNGV, per germline. CDR3 sequence (DNA): TGTGCCAGCAGCTTAGATCGGGGGGGGCCCACCGGGGAGCTGTTTTTT. As protein: CASSLDRGGPTGELFF.

The chain uses TRBV24-1 and TRBJ1-5; D might be TRBD1 (5 bases). Germline values: CDR1 KGHDR, CDR2 SFDVKD. V shed 8 bases and J shed 2 bases, with 9 bases lying between them. This CDR3 is built from 13 residues. The CDR3 DNA reads TGTGCCACCAACGGGGGACGCAATCAGCCCCAGCATTTT. This gives the protein CATNGGRNQPQHF.

The table lists this clone with a count of one. The chain has TRBV25-1 and TRBJ2-5, with 8 nucleotides matching TRBD2. Per the germline V gene, CDR1 is MGHDK and CDR2 is SYGVNS. V dropped 7 bases and J dropped 5; count of bases not matched to a gene: 12. CDR3 length equals 15 residues. CDR3 in DNA: TGTGCCAGCACCCGAGGAATGGGACTAGGGGAGACCCAGTACTTC. Translated, it gives CASTRGMGLGETQYF.

This clone was seen only once. The chain recombines TRBV27 with TRBJ1-2; 9 positions match TRBD1. The CDR3 loop spans 14 amino acids. V was pared by 6 bases and J by 2 bases, with 4 bases of the junction left unmatched. CDR1 is MNHEY, CDR2 SMNVEV, per germline (reference sequence). Here the CDR3 reads CASRAGQGNYGYTF. The CDR3 DNA follows: TGTGCCAGCAGGGCCGGACAGGGGAACTATGGCTACACCTTC.

The genes are TRBV4-2 and TRBJ2-1; 10 bases map to TRBD2. Germline CDR1 reads LGHNA; CDR2 reads YNFKEQ. V gave up 1 base and J gave up 6 bases; unmatched junction bases: 9. This CDR3 contains 17 residues. Here the CDR3 DNA reads TGTGCCAGCAGCCAAGGAGGAAGCGGGGGGGGAGGCAATGAGCAGTTCTTC. Translated: CASSQGGSGGGGNEQFF.

In DNA, the CDR3 is TGTGCCAGCAGCGGACTAGTCGGGGGGGCAGATACGCAGTATTTT. Translated, it gives CASSGLVGGADTQYF. The J gene is TRBJ2-3, the V gene TRBV6-5; 8 bases map to TRBD2. From germline, CDR1 is MNHEY and CDR2 SVGAGI. The CDR3 consists of 15 residues. Germline trimming cut 6 bases from V and 4 bases from J; bases unmatched to any gene: 9.